These 17 T cell receptor beta chains were all obtained from the same sample, sequenced in a study of T cell responses to AZD1222 COVID-19 vaccine (dated by TCRdb to the early 2020s). Library method: the immunoSEQ multiplex PCR assay. TCRdb re-hosts the immuneACCESS table, in-frame sequences only. Its copies lack some clones; in the studies checked, an unresolved V gene accounts for under half of them, and the cause for the rest is not known. This sample has 130,000 or so clones in its table, and around 94% of those were observed once. 6% to 7% of the sample is taken by the ten largest. In the paper's terms, the time point label means: baseline before first vaccination. Sequenced material: peripheral blood, taken on day 0 of AZD1222 vaccination. The receptors originated from an adult in good health.

The chain is built from TRBV6-1 and TRBJ1-5; TRBD1 might be the D (6 bases). V was cut by 1 base and J by 7 bases, with 8 bases left in between. This CDR3 contains 13 residues. CDR1 and CDR2 from the germline V gene are MNHNS and SASEGT. CDR3: CASSEEGGQPQHF. The CDR3, as DNA: TGTGCCAGCAGTGAAGAGGGGGGGCAGCCCCAGCATTTT.

This chain uses TRBV7-9 with TRBJ2-1, with TRBD2 matching 9 bases. V gave up 10 bases and J gave up 4 bases; unmatched junction bases: 8. Germline lookup yields CDR1 SEHNR and CDR2 FQNEAQ (reference sequence). The CDR3 consists of 14 residues. The CDR3 bases are TGTGCCACCGGTGCGGGAGGGGCTTACAATGAGCAGTTCTTC. Protein sequence: CATGAGGAYNEQFF.

This clone was counted between two and nine times. The chain is built from TRBV5-4 and TRBJ1-3; possibly TRBD1 for D (6 bases). The V gene lost 3 bases and the J gene lost 4 bases, with 8 bases spanning the gap. Germline assignment: CDR1 SGHNT and CDR2 YYREEE (reference sequence). This CDR3 region has 13 residues. This CDR3 reads CASSSGQGNTIYF. The CDR3 DNA reads as TGTGCCAGCAGCTCTGGACAGGGAAACACCATATATTTT.

The rearrangement links TRBV6-5 to TRBJ1-4, with 11 bases that match TRBD1. The CDR3 contains 15 residues. The trim removed 5 bases at V and 10 bases at J, leaving 9 bases unmatched. Germline V gene sequence: CDR1 MNHEY, CDR2 SVGAGI. This CDR3 is CASSPNRDRGIKLFF. CDR3 coding DNA: TGTGCCAGCAGTCCTAACCGGGACAGGGGGATAAAACTGTTTTTT.

The sample holds one count of this clone. The chain couples TRBV28 to TRBJ1-2, with no clear D. Trimming took off 5 bases at V and 4 bases at J, with 8 bases between the two ends. The CDR3 loop spans 12 amino acids. Germline values: CDR1 MDHEN, CDR2 SYDVKM. The CDR3 DNA reads TGTGCCAGCAGTCAAAAGGGCTATGGCTACACCTTC. The encoded protein is CASSQKGYGYTF.

The V and J genes are TRBV9 and TRBJ1-5; D remains ambiguous. Germline V gives CDR1 SGDLS, CDR2 YYNGEE. This CDR3 region has 15 residues. The V end lost 0 bases, the J end lost 0 bases, and 7 bases lay between the germline ends. This CDR3 reads CASSVGRGSNQPQHF. DNA for the CDR3: TGTGCCAGCAGCGTAGGACGGGGTAGCAATCAGCCCCAGCATTTT.

The CDR3, as DNA: TGTGCCAGCAGCTTAGATGGGACAGGGTCCTACAATGAGCAGTTCTTC. This encodes CASSLDGTGSYNEQFF. The J gene is TRBJ2-1, the V gene TRBV11-3; 9 bases map to TRBD1. With V trimmed by 0 bases and J by 1 base, 1 base remained unmatched. The CDR3 is made up of 16 amino acids. In germline, CDR1 is SGHNT, CDR2 YENEEA.

Only one count was recorded for this clone. This chain joins TRBV7-8 and TRBJ2-3; D remains ambiguous. Germline loops: CDR1 SGHVS, CDR2 FQNEAQ. V lost 4 bases and J lost 8, with 16 bases in between. The CDR3 runs 14 residues. CDR3 loop: CASSSAVLMGTQYF. Written as DNA, the CDR3 is TGTGCCAGCAGCTCCGCGGTCCTTATGGGTACGCAGTATTTT.

The genes are TRBV2 and TRBJ1-1; 7 bases are shared with TRBD1. Germline lookup yields CDR1 SNHLY and CDR2 FYNNEI. Unmatched junction bases numbered 7, after V lost 3 bases and J lost 6 bases. The CDR3 loop spans 14 amino acids. Written as DNA, the CDR3 is TGTGCCAGCAGTGAGTCGACAGGGAGGCCTGAAGCTTTCTTT. This codes for CASSESTGRPEAFF.

As concerns this clone: The same CDR3 can be traced to other DNA sequences in this sample. The chain combines TRBV14 with TRBJ1-2; D is uncertain. The length of the CDR3 is 15 residues. V was cut by 2 bases and J by 2 bases, with 12 bases left in between. Germline CDR1 is SGHDN and CDR2 is FVKESK. CDR3 in DNA: TGTGCCAGCAGCCAACAGCCGGGCAGAAACTATGGCTACACCTTC. It translates to CASSQQPGRNYGYTF.

The CDR3 loop is CASSIAGGGKTDTQYF. The CDR3 DNA sequence: TGTGCCAGTAGTATAGCCGGGGGAGGGAAAACAGATACGCAGTATTTT. The chain uses TRBV19 and TRBJ2-3; 7 nucleotides agree with TRBD2. This CDR3 region has 16 residues. V lost 1 base and J lost 3; bases outside the gene matches: 7. Looked up from germline, CDR1 is LNHDA and CDR2 is SQIVND (reference sequence).

This chain joins TRBV5-8 and TRBJ1-6, with TRBD1 identical over 8 bases. Trimming took 4 bases from V and 9 from J; bases not matched to a gene: 6. The CDR3 spans 14 residues. Germline lookup yields CDR1 SGHTS and CDR2 YDEGEE. CDR3 coding DNA: TGTGCCAGCAGCCACCGGGACAGGAGTTCACCCCTCCACTTT. Its protein is CASSHRDRSSPLHF.

The chain joins TRBV7-8 to TRBJ2-1; D possibly corresponds to TRBD2 (5 bases). This CDR3 contains 11 residues. V was shortened by 5 bases and J by 14 bases, with 13 bases between the two germline ends. CDR1 SGHVS and CDR2 FQNEAQ come from the germline V gene. The CDR3 reads CASSAAGGKFF. The CDR3 nucleotides read TGTGCCAGCAGCGCCGCAGGAGGAAAGTTCTTC.

The V call is TRBV23-1, the J call TRBJ2-7, with a possible D match to TRBD1 (6 bases). TRBV23-1 qualifies as an ORF whose function is uncertain. The CDR3 covers 15 residues. With 1 base removed from V and 6 bases from J, the gap between germline ends came to 16 bases. In DNA form, the CDR3 reads TGCGCCAGCAGTCAATGGGGGCTTTTCCAGAGCGAGCAGTACTTC. Translated: CASSQWGLFQSEQYF.

V usage is TRBV6-5 and J usage is TRBJ2-2; no reliable D call. The CDR3 length is 14 residues. Germline V CDR1 and CDR2: MNHEY, SVGAGI. V was clipped by 4 bases and J by 2 bases, with 8 bases between them. DNA of the CDR3: TGTGCCAGCAGTTCGGACGGAAACACCGGGGAGCTGTTTTTT. Translation gives CASSSDGNTGELFF.

This clone was seen just once. The chain is built from TRBV28 and TRBJ1-6; TRBD1 is a possible D gene (5 bases). CDR1 and CDR2 from the germline V gene are MDHEN and SYDVKM. The CDR3 extends over 14 amino acids. The germline V and J ends were trimmed by 3 bases and 9 bases, with 12 bases remaining between them. The CDR3: CASSLGVDSSPLHF. CDR3 in DNA: TGTGCCAGCAGTTTGGGGGTTGATAGTTCACCCCTCCACTTT.

The chain carries TRBV27 and TRBJ2-5, with D maybe TRBD2 (6 bases). Trimming removed 5 bases at V and 5 bases at J, with 18 bases between. The CDR3 extends over 15 amino acids. Germline V gene sequence: CDR1 MNHEY, CDR2 SMNVEV (reference sequence). Written as DNA, the CDR3 is TGTGCCAGCAGTGCTGGGGCTAGCGTTGGGGAGACCCAGTACTTC. Translation: CASSAGASVGETQYF.